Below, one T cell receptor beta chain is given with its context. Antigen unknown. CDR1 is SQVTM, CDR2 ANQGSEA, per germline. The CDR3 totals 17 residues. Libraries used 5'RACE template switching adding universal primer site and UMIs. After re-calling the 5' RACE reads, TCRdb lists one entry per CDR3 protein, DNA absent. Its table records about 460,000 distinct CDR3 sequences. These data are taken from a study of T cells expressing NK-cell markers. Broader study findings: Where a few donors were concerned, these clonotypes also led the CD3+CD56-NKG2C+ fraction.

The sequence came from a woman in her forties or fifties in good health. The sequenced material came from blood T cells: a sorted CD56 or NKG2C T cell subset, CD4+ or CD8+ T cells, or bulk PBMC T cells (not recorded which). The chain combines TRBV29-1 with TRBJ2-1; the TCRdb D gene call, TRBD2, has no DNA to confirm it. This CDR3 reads CSVEGTSGSGVPNEQFF.